Included here is one T cell receptor beta chain sequence, with context. Researchers used genomic DNA as the template to profile TCR beta VDJ and CDR3. TCRdb itself ran the reads through MiXCR, one entry per CDR3 protein. The table lists 40,000 or so distinct CDR3 sequences, 76% of them singletons. The V gene lost 6 bases and the J gene lost 7 bases, with 9 bases spanning the gap. This CDR3 comprises 11 residues. Germline-derived CDR1 and CDR2 are WNHNN and SYGVQD (reference sequence). The sample is drawn from a study of CD8+CD57+ T cells in acquired aplastic anemia. Background on the study: Sorted CD4+ and CD8+ cells yielded DNA averaging around 3.2 ug. Healthy donors gave about 10 million reads on average for CD4+ cells.

Specimen: sorted CD4+, CD8+, or CD8+CD57+ T cells (not recorded which) from PBMCs. The chain carries TRBV10-1 and TRBJ1-1; the D gene is possibly TRBD1 (5 bases). This TCR was recovered from a human donor in good health, serving as a control. Written as DNA, the CDR3 is TGCGCCAGCAGGAAGGGGAATGAAGCTTTCTTT. Its translation is CASRKGNEAFF.